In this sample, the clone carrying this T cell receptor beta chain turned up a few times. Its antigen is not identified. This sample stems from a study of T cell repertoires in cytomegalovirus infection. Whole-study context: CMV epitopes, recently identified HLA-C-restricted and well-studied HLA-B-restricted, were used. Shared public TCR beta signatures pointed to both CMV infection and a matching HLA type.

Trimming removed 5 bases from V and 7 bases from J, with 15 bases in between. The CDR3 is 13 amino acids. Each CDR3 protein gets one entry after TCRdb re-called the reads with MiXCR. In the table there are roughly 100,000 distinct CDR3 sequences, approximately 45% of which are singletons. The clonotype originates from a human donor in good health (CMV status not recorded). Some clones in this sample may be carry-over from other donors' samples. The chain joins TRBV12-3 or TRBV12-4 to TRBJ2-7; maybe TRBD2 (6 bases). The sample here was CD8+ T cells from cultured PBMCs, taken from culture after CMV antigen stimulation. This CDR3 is CASSPGTLGEQYF. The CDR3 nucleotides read TGTGCCAGCAGTCCGGGGACTTTGGGGGAGCAGTACTTC.